A single sample gave rise to the 8 T cell receptor beta chains below, sequenced in a study of blood T cell repertoires in COVID-19. Measured with immunoSEQ multiplex PCR; TCRdb has only the in-frame clones, and not every one. The sample has about 97,000 clones; 87% are singletons. Sequences were obtained from peripheral blood. The origin of the receptors is a man aged 45-65 years with active COVID-19.

This chain connects TRBV29-1 to TRBJ2-5; TRBD2 matches at 7 bases. With 5 bases clipped from V and 4 bases from J, the junction kept 7 bases outside the gene matches. Germline values: CDR1 SQVTM, CDR2 ANQGSEA. The CDR3 totals 13 residues. Written as DNA, the CDR3 is TGCAGCGTTATTCAGCGGGGCGGAGAGACCCAGTACTTC. Its protein is CSVIQRGGETQYF.

The chain has TRBV6-5 and TRBJ1-6, with D possibly being TRBD1 (6 bases). This CDR3 is built from 15 residues. The V end was cut by 5 bases, the J end by 7 bases, with 15 bases between. CDR1 is MNHEY and CDR2 is SVGAGI in the germline V gene. The CDR3 DNA reads as TGTGCCAGCAGTAAGACCGGGACAAGCAATTCACCCCTCCACTTT. It is translated as CASSKTGTSNSPLHF.

The V and J genes are TRBV2 and TRBJ1-5; 9 nucleotides agree with TRBD1. The V and J ends lost 2 bases and 2 bases, in that order; junction bases with no gene match: 7. The germline CDR1 and CDR2 sequences are SNHLY and FYNNEI. This CDR3 region has 17 residues. CDR3 in amino acids: CASSEWGTGLRNQPQHF. DNA for the CDR3: TGTGCCAGCAGTGAATGGGGGACAGGGCTGCGCAATCAGCCCCAGCATTTT.

The chain couples TRBV12-3 or TRBV12-4 to TRBJ2-5, with D possibly matching TRBD2 (6 bases). CDR3 length equals 13 residues. Trimming pared 1 base from V and 10 bases from J, leaving 13 bases between. CDR3 sequence reads: CASSLGGDSFQYF. CDR3 in DNA: TGTGCCAGCAGTTTAGGGGGGGACTCGTTCCAGTACTTC.

This rearrangement joins TRBV2 to TRBJ1-2; the match to TRBD1 covers 8 bases. This CDR3 contains 13 residues. Germline values: CDR1 SNHLY, CDR2 FYNNEI. Trimming took 5 bases from V and 7 from J; bases not matched to a gene: 6. CDR3 nucleotides: TGTGCCAGCAGTCCGGACAGGGTGGGTGGCTACACCTTC. Protein product: CASSPDRVGGYTF.

The chain uses TRBV3-1 (or the pseudogene TRBV3-2) and TRBJ1-2; weak D call: TRBD1 (6 bases). Germline CDR1 is LGHDT and CDR2 is YNNKEL (reference sequence). V was pared by 3 bases and J by 4 bases, with 12 bases between. The length of the CDR3 is 14 residues. CDR3 residues: CASSQHGGAYGYTF. DNA of the CDR3: TGTGCCAGCAGCCAGCACGGGGGGGCCTATGGCTACACCTTC.

The V call is TRBV15, the J call TRBJ2-7; 8 bases fit TRBD1. Germline loops: CDR1 LNHNV, CDR2 YYDKDF (reference sequence). The CDR3 is 14 amino acids. Losses at the gene ends were 5 bases for V and 2 bases for J; bases not matched to a gene: 5. The CDR3 region is CATSPDRGTYEQYF. CDR3 in DNA: TGTGCCACCAGCCCCGACAGGGGCACCTACGAGCAGTACTTC.

This clone was counted only a few times. V usage is TRBV4-1 and J usage is TRBJ1-2, with 7 bases identical to TRBD1. The V segment lost 0 bases and the J segment 7 bases; nucleotides outside the gene matches: 5. CDR3 length: 14 residues. Germline V gene data show CDR1 as MGHRA and CDR2 as YSYEKL. The CDR3 bases are TGCGCCAGCAGCCAAGATACAGGGGCATCTGGCTACACCTTC. It codes for CASSQDTGASGYTF.